One TCR beta chain is described in this entry. These data originate in a study of blood T cell repertoires in COVID-19. Clones were read by immunoSEQ multiplex PCR, and TCRdb kept only the in-frame ones, dropping some. The table has about 180,000 clones, 70% to 90% seen once; the top ten hold around 9.9%. This CDR3 spans 14 amino acids. In germline, CDR1 is SNHLY, CDR2 FYNNEI. V was shortened by 3 bases and J by 1 base, with 9 bases between the two germline ends. The rearrangement uses TRBV2 and TRBJ1-1; unclear D gene. Sequenced input: peripheral blood. The source is a human donor with active or convalescent COVID-19. The donor label of this sample is uncertain. Written as DNA, the CDR3 is TGTGCCAGCAGTGAGTGGCGGGGGAACACTGAAGCTTTCTTT. Protein: CASSEWRGNTEAFF.